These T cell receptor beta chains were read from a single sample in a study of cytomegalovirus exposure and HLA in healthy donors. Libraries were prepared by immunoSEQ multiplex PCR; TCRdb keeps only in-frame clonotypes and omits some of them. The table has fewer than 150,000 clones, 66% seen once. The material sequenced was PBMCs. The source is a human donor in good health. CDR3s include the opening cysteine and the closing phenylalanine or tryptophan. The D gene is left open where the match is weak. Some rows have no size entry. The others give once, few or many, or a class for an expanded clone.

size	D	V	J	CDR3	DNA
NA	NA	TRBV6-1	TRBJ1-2	CASSERGRAGYGYTF	TGTGCCAGCAGTGAAAGGGGCAGGGCCGGCTATGGCTACACCTTC
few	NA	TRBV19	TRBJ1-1	CASSIEGGALNTEAFF	TGTGCCAGTAGTATAGAGGGGGGGGCTTTGAACACTGAAGCTTTCTTT
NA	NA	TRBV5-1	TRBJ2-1	CASSLAAPVNEQFF	TGCGCCAGCAGCTTGGCCGCCCCAGTCAATGAGCAGTTCTTC
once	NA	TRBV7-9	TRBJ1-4	CASSLWGEDEKLFF	TGTGCCAGCAGCTTGTGGGGGGAGGATGAAAAACTGTTTTTT
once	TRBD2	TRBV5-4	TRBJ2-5	CASSPQRESGETQYF	TGTGCCAGCAGCCCCCAGCGGGAGTCAGGAGAGACCCAGTACTTC
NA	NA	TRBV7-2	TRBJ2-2	CASSLVSLTGELFF	TGTGCCAGCAGCTTAGTGTCTCTGACCGGGGAGCTGTTTTTT
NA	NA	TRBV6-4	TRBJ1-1	CASSTGLGTEAFF	TGTGCCAGCAGCACGGGGTTGGGCACTGAAGCTTTCTTT
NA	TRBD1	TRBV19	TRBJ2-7	CASSPRDRGYEQYF	TGTGCCAGTAGTCCGAGGGACAGGGGCTACGAGCAGTACTTC
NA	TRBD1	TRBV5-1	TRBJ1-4	CASSLAPQGTNEKLFF	TGCGCCAGCAGCTTGGCCCCACAGGGGACTAATGAAAAACTGTTTTTT
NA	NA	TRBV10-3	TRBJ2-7	CAIKDRDTDSYEQYF	TGTGCCATCAAGGACCGGGACACAGACTCCTACGAGCAGTACTTC
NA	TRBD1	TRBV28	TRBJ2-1	CASSSPGQGYNEQFF	TGTGCCAGCAGTTCACCTGGACAGGGCTACAATGAGCAGTTCTTC
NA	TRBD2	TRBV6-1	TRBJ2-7	CASSPLGGGYEQYF	TGTGCCAGCAGTCCCCTTGGGGGGGGGTACGAGCAGTACTTC
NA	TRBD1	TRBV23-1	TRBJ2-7	CASSHSKSGTGGPWRDFEQYF	TGCGCCAGCAGTCATTCGAAATCCGGGACAGGGGGCCCTTGGAGGGACTTCGAGCAGTACTTC
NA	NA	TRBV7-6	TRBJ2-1	CASSSRRQGNEQFF	TGTGCCAGCAGCTCTAGACGCCAGGGGAATGAGCAGTTCTTC
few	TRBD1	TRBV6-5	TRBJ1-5	CASSPDRGYNQPQHF	TGTGCCAGCAGTCCGGACAGGGGGTACAATCAGCCCCAGCATTTT